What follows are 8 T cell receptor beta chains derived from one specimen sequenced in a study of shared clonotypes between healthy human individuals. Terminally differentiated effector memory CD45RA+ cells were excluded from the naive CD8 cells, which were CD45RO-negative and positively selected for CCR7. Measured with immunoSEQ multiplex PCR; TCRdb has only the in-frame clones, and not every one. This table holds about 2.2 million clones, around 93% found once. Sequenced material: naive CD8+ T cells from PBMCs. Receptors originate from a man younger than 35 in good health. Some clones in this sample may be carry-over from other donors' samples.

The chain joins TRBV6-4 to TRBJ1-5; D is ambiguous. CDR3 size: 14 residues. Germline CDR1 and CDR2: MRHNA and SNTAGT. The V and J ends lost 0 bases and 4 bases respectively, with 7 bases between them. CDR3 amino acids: CASSDSIGNQPQHF. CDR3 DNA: TGTGCCAGCAGTGACTCGATCGGGAATCAGCCCCAGCATTTT.

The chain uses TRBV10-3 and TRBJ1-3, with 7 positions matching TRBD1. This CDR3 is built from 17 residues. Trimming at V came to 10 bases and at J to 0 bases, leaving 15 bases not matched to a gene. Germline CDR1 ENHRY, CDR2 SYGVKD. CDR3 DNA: TGTGCCACCCGCCTAACTCCGGGACAGACCTCTGGAAACACCATATATTTT. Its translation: CATRLTPGQTSGNTIYF.

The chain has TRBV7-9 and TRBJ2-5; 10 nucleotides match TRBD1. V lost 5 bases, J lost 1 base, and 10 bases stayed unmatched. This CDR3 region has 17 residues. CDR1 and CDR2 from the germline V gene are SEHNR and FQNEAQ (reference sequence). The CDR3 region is CASSLPPDRGGQETQYF. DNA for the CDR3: TGTGCCAGCAGCCTCCCCCCGGACAGGGGGGGCCAAGAGACCCAGTACTTC.

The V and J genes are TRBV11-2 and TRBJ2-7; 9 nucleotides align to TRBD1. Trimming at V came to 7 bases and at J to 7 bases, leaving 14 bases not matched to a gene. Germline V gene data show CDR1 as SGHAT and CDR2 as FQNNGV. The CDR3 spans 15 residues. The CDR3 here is CASTDRDRESGEQYF. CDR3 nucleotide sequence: TGTGCCAGCACCGACAGGGACAGGGAGAGTGGGGAGCAGTACTTC.

CDR3 coding DNA: TGTGCCAGTAGTATCCAGGGGGCGCAAGCCTCGAACACCGGGGAGCTGTTTTTT. This encodes CASSIQGAQASNTGELFF. The V and J genes are TRBV19 and TRBJ2-2; TRBD1 agrees at 8 bases. Germline CDR1 LNHDA, CDR2 SQIVND (reference sequence). Trimming cost V 3 bases and J 0 bases; bases outside gene matches: 9. CDR3 length equals 18 residues.

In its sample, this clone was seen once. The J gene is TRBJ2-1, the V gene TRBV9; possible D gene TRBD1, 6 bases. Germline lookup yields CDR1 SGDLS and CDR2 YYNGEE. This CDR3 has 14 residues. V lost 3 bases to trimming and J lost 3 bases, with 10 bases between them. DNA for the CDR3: TGTGCCAGCAGCGGCAGAGGGGGCTACAATGAGCAGTTCTTC. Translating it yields CASSGRGGYNEQFF.

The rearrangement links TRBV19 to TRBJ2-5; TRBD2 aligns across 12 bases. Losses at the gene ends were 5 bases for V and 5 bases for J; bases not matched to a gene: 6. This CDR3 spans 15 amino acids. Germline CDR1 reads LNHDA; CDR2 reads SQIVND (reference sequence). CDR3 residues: CASSYGGTSGETQYF. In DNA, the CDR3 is TGTGCCAGTAGTTATGGCGGGACTAGCGGGGAGACCCAGTACTTC. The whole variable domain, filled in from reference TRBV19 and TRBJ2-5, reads DGGITQSPKYLFRKEGQNVTLSCEQNLNHDAMYWYRQDPGQGLRLIYYSQIVNDFQKGDIAEGYSVSREKKESFPLTVTSAQKNPTAFYLCASSYGGTSGETQYFGPGTRLLVL.

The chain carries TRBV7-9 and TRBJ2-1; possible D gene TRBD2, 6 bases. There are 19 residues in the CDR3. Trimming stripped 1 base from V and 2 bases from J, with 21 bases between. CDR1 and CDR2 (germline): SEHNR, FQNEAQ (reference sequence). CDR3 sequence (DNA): TGTGCCAGCAGCTTAGGTTTGGGACTCACCCTAGCCCCCTACAATGAGCAGTTCTTC. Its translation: CASSLGLGLTLAPYNEQFF.